The T cell receptor beta chain under discussion was sequenced for a study of cytomegalovirus exposure and HLA in healthy donors. With V trimmed by 0 bases and J by 5 bases, 9 bases remained unmatched. The length of the CDR3 is 17 residues. Per the germline V gene, CDR1 is SGHNT and CDR2 is YYREEE (reference sequence). Primers for the PCR totalled 60 Vbeta and 13 Jbeta. The method was immunoSEQ multiplex PCR; TCRdb's version includes in-frame clones alone and lacks a portion of them. The sample shows 100,000 to 140,000 clones, around 78% of them seen only once. This clonotype was obtained from a man aged 25-45 years in good health and CMV-seronegative. V is TRBV5-4 and J is TRBJ2-1; the match to TRBD1 covers 9 bases. Input material: PBMCs. The CDR3 DNA reads as TGTGCCAGCAGCTTGGGGTCTCCGGGACAGGGCAACAATGAGCAGTTCTTC. Its protein is CASSLGSPGQGNNEQFF.